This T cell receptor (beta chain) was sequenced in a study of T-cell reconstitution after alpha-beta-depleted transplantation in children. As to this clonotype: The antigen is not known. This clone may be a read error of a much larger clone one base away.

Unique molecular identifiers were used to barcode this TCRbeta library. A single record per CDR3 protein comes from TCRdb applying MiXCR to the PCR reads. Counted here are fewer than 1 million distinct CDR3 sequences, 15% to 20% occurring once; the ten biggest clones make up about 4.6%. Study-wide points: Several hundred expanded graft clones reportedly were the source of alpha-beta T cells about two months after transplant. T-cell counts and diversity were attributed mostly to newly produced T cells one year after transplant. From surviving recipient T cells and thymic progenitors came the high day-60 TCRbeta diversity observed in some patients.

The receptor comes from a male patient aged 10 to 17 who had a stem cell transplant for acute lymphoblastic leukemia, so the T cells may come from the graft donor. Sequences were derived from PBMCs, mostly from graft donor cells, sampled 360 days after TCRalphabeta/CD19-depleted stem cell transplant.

Here the CDR3 reads CASSFRDRTYEQYF. DNA for the CDR3: TGCGCCAGCAGCTTCCGGGACAGGACCTACGAGCAGTACTTC. V is TRBV5-1 and J is TRBJ2-7; 8 bases line up with TRBD1. Trimming took 2 bases from V and 2 from J; bases not matched to a gene: 3. The CDR3 spans 14 residues. Germline CDR1 and CDR2: SGHRS and YFSETQ. The full variable domain, in which reference TRBV5-1 and TRBJ2-7 provide the parts outside the CDR3, is KAGVTQTPRYLIKTRGQQVTLSCSPISGHRSVSWYQQTPGQGLQFLFEYFSETQRNKGNFPGRFSGRQFSNSRSEMNVSTLELGDSALYLCASSFRDRTYEQYFGPGTRLTVT.